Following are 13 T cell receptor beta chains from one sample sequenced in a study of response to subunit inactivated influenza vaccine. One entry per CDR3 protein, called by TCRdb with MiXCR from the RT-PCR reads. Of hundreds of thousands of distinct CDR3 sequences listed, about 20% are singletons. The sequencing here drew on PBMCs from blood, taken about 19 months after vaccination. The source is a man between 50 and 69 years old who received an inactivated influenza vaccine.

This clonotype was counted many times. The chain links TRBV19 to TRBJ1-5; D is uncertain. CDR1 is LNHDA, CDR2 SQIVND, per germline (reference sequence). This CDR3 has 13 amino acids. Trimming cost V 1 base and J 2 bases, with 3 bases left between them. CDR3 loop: CASSIARNQPQHF. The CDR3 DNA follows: TGTGCCAGTAGTATAGCCCGCAATCAGCCCCAGCATTTT.

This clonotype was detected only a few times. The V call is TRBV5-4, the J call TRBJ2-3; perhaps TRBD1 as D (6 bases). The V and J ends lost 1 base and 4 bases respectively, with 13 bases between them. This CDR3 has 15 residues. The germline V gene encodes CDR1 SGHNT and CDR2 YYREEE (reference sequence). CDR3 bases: TGTGCCAGCAGCTTGAGTGCAGGGGCGGCAGATACGCAGTATTTT. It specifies CASSLSAGAADTQYF.

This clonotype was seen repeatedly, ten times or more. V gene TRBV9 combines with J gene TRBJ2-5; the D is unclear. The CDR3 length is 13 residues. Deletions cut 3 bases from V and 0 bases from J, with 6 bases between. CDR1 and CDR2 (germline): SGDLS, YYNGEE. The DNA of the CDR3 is TGTGCCAGCAGCGGCCCGAACCAAGAGACCCAGTACTTC. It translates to CASSGPNQETQYF.

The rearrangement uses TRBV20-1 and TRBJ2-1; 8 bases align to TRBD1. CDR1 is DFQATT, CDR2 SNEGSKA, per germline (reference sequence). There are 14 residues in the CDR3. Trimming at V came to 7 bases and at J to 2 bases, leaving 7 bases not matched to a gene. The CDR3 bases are TGCAGTGTTCCCCGACAGGGGACCTACAATGAGCAGTTCTTC. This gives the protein CSVPRQGTYNEQFF.

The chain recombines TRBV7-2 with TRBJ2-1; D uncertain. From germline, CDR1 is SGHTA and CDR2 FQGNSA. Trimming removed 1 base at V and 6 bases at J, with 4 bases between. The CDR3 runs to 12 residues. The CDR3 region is CASSLDFNEQFF. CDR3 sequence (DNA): TGTGCCAGCAGCTTAGATTTCAATGAGCAGTTCTTC.

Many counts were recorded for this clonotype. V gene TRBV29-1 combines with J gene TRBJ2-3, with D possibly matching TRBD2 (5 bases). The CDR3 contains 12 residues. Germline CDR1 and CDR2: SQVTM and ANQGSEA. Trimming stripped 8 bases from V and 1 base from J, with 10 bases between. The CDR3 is CSTRAGTDTQYF. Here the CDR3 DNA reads TGCAGCACTCGAGCGGGCACAGATACGCAGTATTTT.

CDR3 bases: TGTGCCAGCAGTTTGTCTGGGAGCGCCTACGAGCAGTACTTC. Protein product: CASSLSGSAYEQYF. The rearrangement links TRBV27 to TRBJ2-7, with D tentatively TRBD2 (5 bases). CDR1 is MNHEY and CDR2 is SMNVEV in the germline V gene (reference sequence). Trimming took off 3 bases at V and 2 bases at J, with 11 bases between the two ends. The CDR3 spans 14 residues.

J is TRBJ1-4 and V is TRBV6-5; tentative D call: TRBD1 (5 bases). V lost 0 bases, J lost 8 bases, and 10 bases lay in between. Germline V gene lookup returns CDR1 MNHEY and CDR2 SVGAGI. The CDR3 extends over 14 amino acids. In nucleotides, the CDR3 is TGTGCCAGCAGTTACTCTCCCGGGGGGGAAAAACTGTTTTTT. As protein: CASSYSPGGEKLFF.

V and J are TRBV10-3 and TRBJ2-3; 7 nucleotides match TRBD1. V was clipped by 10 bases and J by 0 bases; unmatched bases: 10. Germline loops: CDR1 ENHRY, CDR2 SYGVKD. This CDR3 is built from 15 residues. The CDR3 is CASTGALTSTDTQYF. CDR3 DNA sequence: TGTGCCAGCACAGGGGCTTTAACTAGCACAGATACGCAGTATTTT.

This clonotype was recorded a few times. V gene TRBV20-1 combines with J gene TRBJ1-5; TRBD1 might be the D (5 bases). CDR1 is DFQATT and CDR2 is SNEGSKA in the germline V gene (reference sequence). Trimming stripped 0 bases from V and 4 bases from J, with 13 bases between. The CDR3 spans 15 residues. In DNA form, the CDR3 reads TGCAGTGCTAGAGAATTCGGAGGGGAGAATCAGCCCCAGCATTTT. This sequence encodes CSAREFGGENQPQHF.

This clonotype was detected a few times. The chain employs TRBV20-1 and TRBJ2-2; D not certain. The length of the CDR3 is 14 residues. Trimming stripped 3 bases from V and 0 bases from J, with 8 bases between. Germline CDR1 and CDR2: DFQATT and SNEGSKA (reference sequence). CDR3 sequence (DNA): TGCAGTGCTAGGGACCCCGCGAACACCGGGGAGCTGTTTTTT. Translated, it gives CSARDPANTGELFF.

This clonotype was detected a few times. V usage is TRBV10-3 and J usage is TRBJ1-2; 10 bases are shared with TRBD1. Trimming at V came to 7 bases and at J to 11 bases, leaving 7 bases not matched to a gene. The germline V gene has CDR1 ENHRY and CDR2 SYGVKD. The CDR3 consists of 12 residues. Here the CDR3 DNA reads TGTGCCATCAAAACGACAGGGGGCGGATACACCTTC. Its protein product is CAIKTTGGGYTF.

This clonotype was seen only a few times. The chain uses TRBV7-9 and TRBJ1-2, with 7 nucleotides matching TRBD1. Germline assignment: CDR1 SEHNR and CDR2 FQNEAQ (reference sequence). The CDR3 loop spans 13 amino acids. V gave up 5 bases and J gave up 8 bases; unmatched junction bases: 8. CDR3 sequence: CASSPDRVRGYTF. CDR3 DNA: TGTGCCAGCAGCCCTGACAGGGTCCGGGGCTACACCTTC. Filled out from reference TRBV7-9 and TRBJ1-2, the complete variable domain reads DTGVSQNPRHKITKRGQNVTFRCDPISEHNRLYWYRQTLGQGPEFLTYFQNEAQLEKSRLLSDRFSAERPKGSFSTLEIQRTEQGDSAMYLCASSPDRVRGYTFGSGTRLTVV.